This TCR beta chain is from a study of identical twins. General study findings and limits: It was out-of-frame TCR alpha sharing in monozygotic twins that models underestimated. Invariant MAIT and iNKT cells could partly confound zero-insertion analyses. The study drew conclusions from cross-sectional statistical analysis, not from following the same donors.

Everyone who gave samples was a healthy Caucasian. Regarding this clonotype: What it binds is unknown.

The CDR3 has 16 amino acids. CDR1 and CDR2 from the germline V gene are MNHNS and SASEGT. Losses at the gene ends were 6 bases for V and 1 base for J; bases not matched to a gene: 5. From the 5' RACE reads, TCRdb called clonotypes with MiXCR, one entry per CDR3 protein. The data hold about 920,000 distinct CDR3 sequences, with about 12% observed a single time. This sample was also put to use in a study of yellow fever vaccine responses in identical twins.

The sequence was collected from a woman aged 18-29 years in good health. The sequencing sample was made of PBMCs. V usage is TRBV6-1 and J usage is TRBJ2-5, with TRBD2 matching 13 bases. CDR3 protein: CASRGLAGTFQETQYF. The CDR3 coding sequence is TGTGCCAGCAGGGGACTAGCGGGGACTTTCCAAGAGACCCAGTACTTC.